This T cell receptor beta chain came from a study of Ad26.COV2.S vaccination and SARS-CoV-2 variants. Study results and limitations: Possibly, TCR breadth and depth analyses underestimated total T cell responses.

A few counts support this clone. The antigen remains undetermined. Stated treatment: some 19 received Ad26.COV2.S at low or high dose, single or two shots; roughly 5 received placebo; per-sample allocation not given. Sampling was performed 63 days after the first vaccine or placebo injection. An Ad26 vector was used to express Wuhan-strain SARS-CoV-2 spike as the vaccine. This CDR3 has 13 residues. CDR1 and CDR2 from the germline V gene are KGHDR and SFDVKD. Between the trimmed V and J ends, which lost 5 bases and 4 bases, there was a span of 7 bases. This table comes from immunoSEQ multiplex PCR, and its TCRdb copy is limited to in-frame clones, with some not included. The table includes roughly 400,000 clones, about 91% detected once.

Source: peripheral blood, taken in a trial of Ad26.COV2.S vaccine versus placebo. This sequence joins TRBV24-1 and TRBJ2-2, with D unresolved. This clonotype originated in a person aged 18-60 years who received the Ad26.COV2.S COVID-19 vaccine or a placebo. CDR3: CATSALTTGELFF. CDR3 DNA: TGTGCCACCAGTGCGCTAACCACCGGGGAGCTGTTTTTT.